The 16 T cell receptor beta chains listed next were all sequenced from one sample in a study of T cell repertoires in cytomegalovirus infection. TCRdb ran MiXCR on the reads and lists one entry per CDR3 protein. The sample records more than 85,000 distinct CDR3 sequences, approximately 16% being singletons. The sample taken for sequencing was PBMCs. These receptors came from a human donor in good health (CMV status not recorded). Some clones in this sample may be carry-over from other donors' samples.

J is TRBJ2-3 and V is TRBV7-2, with D perhaps TRBD1 or TRBD2 (6 bases each). Germline assignment: CDR1 SGHTA and CDR2 FQGNSA. V was pared by 1 base and J by 2 bases, with 10 bases between. The CDR3 is made up of 15 amino acids. DNA of the CDR3: TGTGCCAGCAGCTTAGACGGGGGACACACAGATACGCAGTATTTT. Residues: CASSLDGGHTDTQYF. The full variable domain, completed using reference TRBV7-2 and TRBJ2-3, is GAGVSQSPSNKVTEKGKDVELRCDPISGHTALYWYRQSLGQGLEFLIYFQGNSAPDKSGLPSDRFSAERTGGSVSTLTIQRTQQEDSAVYLCASSLDGGHTDTQYFGPGTRLTVL.

This clonotype was seen ten or more times. V usage is TRBV11-3 and J usage is TRBJ2-5; 11 bases line up with TRBD1. This CDR3 comprises 14 residues. The germline V gene has CDR1 SGHNT and CDR2 YENEEA. V shed 5 bases, J shed 3 bases, and the junction held 2 bases outside the gene matches. Written as DNA, the CDR3 is TGTGCCAGCAGCCCGGGACAGGGGGAAGAGACCCAGTACTTC. Translated: CASSPGQGEETQYF.

Ten or more counts support this clonotype. V usage is TRBV10-3 and J usage is TRBJ2-1, with 10 bases identical to TRBD2. The CDR3 is made up of 15 amino acids. From germline, CDR1 is ENHRY and CDR2 SYGVKD. V was pared by 2 bases and J by 5 bases, with 3 bases of the junction left unmatched. CDR3 region: CAISERLAGDNEQFF. Written as DNA, the CDR3 is TGTGCCATCAGTGAGCGGCTAGCGGGGGACAATGAGCAGTTCTTC.

This clonotype was seen a handful of times. V usage is TRBV2 and J usage is TRBJ2-7; TRBD1 agrees at 9 bases. The CDR3 runs to 13 residues. J was trimmed by 4 bases and V by 7 bases; bases with no gene match: 5. Germline V gene data show CDR1 as SNHLY and CDR2 as FYNNEI. CDR3 residues: CASNPDRGYEQYF. The CDR3 coding sequence is TGTGCCAGCAACCCGGACAGGGGATACGAGCAGTACTTC.

This clonotype has at least ten counts. CDR3 residues: CASSAGTGSNQPQHF. CDR3 in DNA: TGTGCCAGCAGCGCTGGGACAGGTAGCAATCAGCCCCAGCATTTT. The chain combines TRBV7-6 with TRBJ1-5; 8 bases line up with TRBD1. V dropped 5 bases and J dropped 0; count of bases not matched to a gene: 3. The V gene's germline CDR1 is SGHVS and CDR2 FNYEAQ. The CDR3 is made up of 15 amino acids.

This clonotype was recorded at least ten times. The CDR3 bases are TGTGCCAGCAGCCCTGGACTAGCGGGGGGGGCCGGGGAGCTGTTTTTT. It translates to CASSPGLAGGAGELFF. The V call is TRBV7-2, the J call TRBJ2-2; 15 bases fit TRBD2. The CDR3 covers 16 residues. The ends lost 5 bases at V and 6 bases at J; junction bases unmatched: 4. CDR1 SGHTA and CDR2 FQGNSA come from the germline V gene.

This clonotype was detected many times. The V and J genes are TRBV12-3 or TRBV12-4 and TRBJ1-2; no clear D gene. The CDR3 length is 13 residues. The V end was cut by 5 bases, the J end by 4 bases, with 11 bases between. The DNA for the CDR3 is TGTGCCAGCAGTCCCCGAGGGCCCTATGGCTACACCTTC. It translates to CASSPRGPYGYTF.

The gene calls are TRBV20-1 and TRBJ2-2, with 9 bases lining up with TRBD2. CDR3 size: 14 residues. CDR1 and CDR2 (germline): DFQATT, SNEGSKA (reference sequence). J gave up 5 bases and V 6 bases, and 7 bases lay outside the gene matches. CDR3 bases: TGCAGTGCCCGAAGGCTAGCGGGAACCGGGGAGCTGTTTTTT. Residues: CSARRLAGTGELFF.

In its sample, this clonotype was seen many times. This chain connects TRBV11-2 to TRBJ1-2; 12 positions match TRBD1. The CDR3 extends over 14 amino acids. V gave up 6 bases and J gave up 6 bases; unmatched junction bases: 5. Germline V gives CDR1 SGHAT, CDR2 FQNNGV. The CDR3 bases are TGTGCCAGCAGGAGGGGACAGGGGGCGAATGGCTACACCTTC. Amino acids: CASRRGQGANGYTF.

A remark on this clonotype: A read error may be the cause here, since a much bigger clone is one base away. Because it lacks the conserved phenylalanine or tryptophan at the end, this CDR3 is likely a read error. The rearrangement links TRBV11-2 to TRBJ1-2, with TRBD1 as a possible D gene (5 bases). The CDR3 extends over 13 amino acids. The ends were cut back, 2 bases at V and 7 bases at J, with 11 bases in the middle. From germline, CDR1 is SGHAT and CDR2 FQNNGV. The CDR3 DNA reads as TGTGCCAGCAGCTTATGGGGGAACGGTGGCTACACCTAC. Translating it yields CASSLWGNGGYTY.

This clonotype came up many times. The chain combines TRBV20-1 with TRBJ1-5; no definite D call. Looked up from germline, CDR1 is DFQATT and CDR2 is SNEGSKA (reference sequence). Trimming cost V 4 bases and J 7 bases, with 11 bases left between them. The CDR3 is 12 amino acids. The DNA of the CDR3 is TGCAGTGCTAACCGCCTCGGCCAGCCCCAGCATTTT. Translating it yields CSANRLGQPQHF.

This sequence joins TRBV3-1 and TRBJ2-7; D is possibly TRBD2 (5 bases). This CDR3 spans 14 amino acids. V lost 2 bases, J lost 2 bases, and 10 bases lay in between. The V gene's germline CDR1 is LGHDT and CDR2 YNNKEL (reference sequence). The CDR3 nucleotides read TGTGCCAGCAGCCAAAACACGGGGACCTACGAGCAGTACTTC. Encoded protein: CASSQNTGTYEQYF.

This clonotype was found many times. The genes are TRBV7-2 and TRBJ2-7, with D hard to call. Trimming removed 1 base from V and 5 bases from J, with 12 bases in between. The CDR3 totals 14 residues. The germline V gene has CDR1 SGHTA and CDR2 FQGNSA. CDR3 loop: CASSLVPRKDEQYF. DNA for the CDR3: TGTGCCAGCAGCTTAGTTCCCAGGAAAGACGAGCAGTACTTC.

The J gene is TRBJ1-5, the V gene TRBV19; D is possibly TRBD1 (5 bases). Germline values: CDR1 LNHDA, CDR2 SQIVND (reference sequence). The CDR3 spans 16 residues. Trimming pared 3 bases from V and 1 base from J, leaving 13 bases between. CDR3 DNA: TGTGCCAGTAGTATGACGATGGGGGAGAGCAATCAGCCCCAGCATTTT. Its translation is CASSMTMGESNQPQHF.

V and J are TRBV10-3 and TRBJ1-2; 7 nucleotides agree with TRBD1. The length of the CDR3 is 13 residues. With V trimmed by 8 bases and J by 6 bases, 9 bases remained unmatched. Per germline, CDR1 ENHRY and CDR2 SYGVKD. CDR3 amino acids: CAIGDYRGDGYTF. Here the CDR3 DNA reads TGTGCCATCGGCGATTACAGGGGAGATGGCTACACCTTC.

This clonotype was counted many times. The rearrangement links TRBV6-5 to TRBJ2-5; D might be TRBD2 (8 bases). Trimming took 5 bases from V and 1 from J, leaving 20 bases between them. CDR1 and CDR2 from the germline V gene are MNHEY and SVGAGI. The CDR3 has 17 residues. DNA for the CDR3: TGTGCCAGCAGTGGAGACAGGGCGGGGGGACTCCAAGAGACCCAGTACTTC. This codes for CASSGDRAGGLQETQYF.